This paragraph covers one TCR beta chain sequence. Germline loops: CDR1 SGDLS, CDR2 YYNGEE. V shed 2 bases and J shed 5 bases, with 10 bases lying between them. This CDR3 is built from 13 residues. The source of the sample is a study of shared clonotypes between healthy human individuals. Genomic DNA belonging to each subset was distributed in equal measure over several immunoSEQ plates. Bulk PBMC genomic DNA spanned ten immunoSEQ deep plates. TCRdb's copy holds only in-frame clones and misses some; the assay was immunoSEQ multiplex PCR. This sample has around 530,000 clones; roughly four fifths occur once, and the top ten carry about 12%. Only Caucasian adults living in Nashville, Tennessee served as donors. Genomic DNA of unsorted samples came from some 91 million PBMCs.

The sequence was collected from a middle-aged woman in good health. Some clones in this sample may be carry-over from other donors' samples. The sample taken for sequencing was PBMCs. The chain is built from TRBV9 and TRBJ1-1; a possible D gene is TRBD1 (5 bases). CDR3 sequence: CASSVQGWTEAFF. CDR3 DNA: TGTGCCAGCAGCGTTCAGGGATGGACTGAAGCTTTCTTT. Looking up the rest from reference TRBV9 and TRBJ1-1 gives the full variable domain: DSGVTQTPKHLITATGQRVTLRCSPRSGDLSVYWYQQSLDQGLQFLIQYYNGEERAKGNILERFSAQQFPDLHSELNLSSLELGDSALYFCASSVQGWTEAFFGQGTRLTVV.